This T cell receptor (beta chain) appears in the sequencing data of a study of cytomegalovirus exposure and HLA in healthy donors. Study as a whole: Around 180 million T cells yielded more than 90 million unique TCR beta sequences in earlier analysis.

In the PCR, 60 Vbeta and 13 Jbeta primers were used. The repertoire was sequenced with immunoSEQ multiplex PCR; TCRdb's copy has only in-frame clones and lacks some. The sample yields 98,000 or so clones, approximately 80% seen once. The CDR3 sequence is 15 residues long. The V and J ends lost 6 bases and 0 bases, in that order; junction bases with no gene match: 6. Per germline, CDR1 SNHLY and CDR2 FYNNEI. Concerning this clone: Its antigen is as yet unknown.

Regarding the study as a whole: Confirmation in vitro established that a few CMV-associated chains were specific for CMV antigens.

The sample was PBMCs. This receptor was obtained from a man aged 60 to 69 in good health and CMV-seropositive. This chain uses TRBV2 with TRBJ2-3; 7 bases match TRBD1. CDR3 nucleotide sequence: TGTGCCAGCAGCCCCGGGACAGCTAGCACAGATACGCAGTATTTT. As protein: CASSPGTASTDTQYF.